Listed below are T cell receptor beta chains from one sample, sequenced in a study of T-cell reconstitution after alpha-beta-depleted transplantation in children. TCRdb fed the PCR reads into MiXCR, producing one record per CDR3 protein. This sample has 100,000 or so distinct CDR3 sequences; approximately 5.4% occur once, and the top ten carry about 6%. Source: PBMCs, mostly from graft donor cells, taken 60 days after TCRalphabeta/CD19-depleted stem cell transplant. These receptors were taken from a female patient aged 2-9 years who had a stem cell transplant for Fanconi anemia, so the T cells may come from the graft donor. CDR3s include the opening cysteine and the closing phenylalanine or tryptophan. The D gene is left open where the match is weak. Some rows mark clone size as missing; the rest say once, few, many or name a class of expanded clone.

J	D	size	V	DNA	CDR3
TRBJ2-1	TRBD2	medium-sized	TRBV7-8	TGTGCCAGCAGCTTAGGGACTAGCGGGAGGGAAGGAAATGAGCAGTTCTTC	CASSLGTSGREGNEQFF
TRBJ2-5	NA	many	TRBV5-1	TGCGCCAGCAGCTTGGGACTGCAAGAGACCCAGTACTTC	CASSLGLQETQYF
TRBJ2-5	TRBD1	many	TRBV12-3/TRBV12-4	TGTGCCAGCAGTCCGGGACAGGATAGGAAGACCCAGTACTTC	CASSPGQDRKTQYF
TRBJ2-1	NA	many	TRBV12-3/TRBV12-4	TGTGCCAGCAGTTTATTACTTGTGGCCGGTGAGCAGTTCTTC	CASSLLLVAGEQFF
TRBJ1-1	TRBD1	many	TRBV29-1	TGCAGCGTTGATAGACAGGGGGGGACTGAAGCTTTCTTT	CSVDRQGGTEAFF
TRBJ1-5	NA	NA	TRBV20-1	TGCAGTGCTAATCAGGGTTTTAGCAATCAGCCCCAGCATTTT	CSANQGFSNQPQHF
TRBJ1-3	NA	many	TRBV29-1	TGCAGCGTTTGGGGAGGAAACACCATATATTTT	CSVWGGNTIYF
TRBJ2-1	TRBD2	many	TRBV28	TGTGCCAGCAGTTTACTAGCGGGAATCTACAATGAGCAGTTCTTC	CASSLLAGIYNEQFF
TRBJ2-1	NA	medium-sized	TRBV11-2	TGTGCCAGCAGCTTAGATTTTGTGGGGGCCAATGAGCAGTTCTTC	CASSLDFVGANEQFF
TRBJ2-5	TRBD1	NA	TRBV4-1	TGCGCCAGCAGGAGGACAGGGGTACAAGAGACCCAGTACTTC	CASRRTGVQETQYF
TRBJ1-1	NA	NA	TRBV25-1	TGTGCCAGCAGTGAATATGAGCAGGGGCGGTCACACACTGAAGCTTTCTTT	CASSEYEQGRSHTEAFF
TRBJ2-1	NA	many	TRBV28	TGTGCCAGCAGTTCCCCGGGGCGGACTACCTACAATGAGCAGTTCTTC	CASSSPGRTTYNEQFF
TRBJ2-2	NA	many	TRBV7-2	TGTGCCAGCAGCTTATCTTTTTCGTCAGCCGGGGAGCTGTTTTTT	CASSLSFSSAGELFF
TRBJ1-6	NA	NA	TRBV2	TGTGCCAGCAGTGGAGGGAGGAATAATTCACCCCTCCACTTT	CASSGGRNNSPLHF
TRBJ2-7	NA	many	TRBV29-1	TGCAGCGTTTCTGCCAGGGAGTTCGACGAGCAGTACTTC	CSVSAREFDEQYF
TRBJ1-5	NA	few	TRBV12-3/TRBV12-4	TGTGCCAGCAGTTTCCTCAGGTGGCAGAGCAATCAGCCCCAGCATTTT	CASSFLRWQSNQPQHF